Shown below are 27 T cell receptor beta chains from a single sample sequenced in a study of T cell responses to AZD1222 COVID-19 vaccine (dated by TCRdb to about 2021). Libraries were prepared through the immunoSEQ multiplex PCR assay. This is the immuneACCESS table as TCRdb keeps it, with only in-frame sequences that have V and J called. A part of the clones is gone; compared with another copy, unresolved V genes explain less than half, and the rest is unexplained. This sample gives approximately 72,000 clones in total; 80% to 90% of them show up just once. The ten biggest clones cover roughly 30% of the sample. This specimen's time point label, per the study, means: about 28 days (+/-7) after the second vaccine dose. Sequenced here: peripheral blood, sampled 28 days after the second AZD1222 dose. The receptors originated from an adult who received the AZD1222 COVID-19 vaccine.

V is TRBV27 and J is TRBJ2-5, with 8 bases lining up with TRBD2. This CDR3 has 15 amino acids. V shed 10 bases and J 6 bases; nucleotides not matched to a gene: 16. Germline CDR1 is MNHEY and CDR2 is SMNVEV (reference sequence). CDR3 DNA sequence: TGTGCCAACCCCGGGAGGGCTAGCGCCGCGAAGACCCAGTACTTC. Residues: CANPGRASAAKTQYF.

The rearrangement links TRBV6-2 or TRBV6-3 to TRBJ2-3; D remains ambiguous. Looked up from germline, CDR1 is MNHEY and CDR2 is SVGEGT. Trimming took 4 bases from V and 6 from J, leaving 5 bases between them. CDR3 length equals 11 residues. CDR3 amino acids: CASSWADTQYF. The CDR3 DNA follows: TGTGCCAGCAGTTGGGCCGATACGCAGTATTTT.

This clone was detected only a few times. The rearrangement joins TRBV9 to TRBJ2-2; no definite D call. The CDR3 is 15 residues long. V gave up 0 bases and J gave up 5 bases, with 11 bases separating them. From germline, CDR1 is SGDLS and CDR2 YYNGEE. DNA of the CDR3: TGTGCCAGCAGCGTAGGTCCCTTGCGGACCGGGGAGCTGTTTTTT. It is translated as CASSVGPLRTGELFF.

This sequence joins TRBV9 and TRBJ2-3, with D uncertain. CDR3 size: 14 residues. V was cut by 4 bases and J by 3 bases, with 12 bases left in between. The germline V gene has CDR1 SGDLS and CDR2 YYNGEE. In DNA, the CDR3 is TGTGCCAGCAGCACCCACCCTGGAACAGATACGCAGTATTTT. Translation gives CASSTHPGTDTQYF.

This clone was seen only once. The gene calls are TRBV3-1 (or the pseudogene TRBV3-2) and TRBJ1-1; D remains ambiguous. The CDR3 covers 15 residues. Per germline, CDR1 LGHDT and CDR2 YNNKEL (reference sequence). Deletions cut 2 bases from V and 0 bases from J, with 10 bases between. DNA for the CDR3: TGTGCCAGCAGCCAACGAACATCTATGAACACTGAAGCTTTCTTT. The encoded protein is CASSQRTSMNTEAFF.

This clone came up a few times. The chain recombines TRBV11-3 with TRBJ2-7; D not certain. V lost 6 bases and J lost 3, with 6 bases in between. The V gene's germline CDR1 is SGHNT and CDR2 YENEEA. CDR3 length equals 11 residues. CDR3 amino acids: CASSSIYEQYF. The CDR3 DNA follows: TGTGCCAGCAGTTCTATCTACGAGCAGTACTTC.

This clone is a singleton in its sample. V gene TRBV2 combines with J gene TRBJ2-5; tentative D call: TRBD2 (5 bases). Trimming left V 5 bases short and J 10 bases short, with 14 bases between. Germline V CDR1 and CDR2: SNHLY, FYNNEI. There are 12 residues in the CDR3. CDR3 amino acids: CASSPRAEGQYF. The CDR3, as DNA: TGTGCCAGCAGTCCCCGGGCCGAGGGCCAGTACTTC.

The chain joins TRBV4-2 to TRBJ2-2; TRBD2 aligns across 13 bases. The ends lost 3 bases at V and 5 bases at J; junction bases unmatched: 9. CDR1 and CDR2 from the germline V gene are LGHNA and YNFKEQ. This CDR3 spans 18 amino acids. The chain's CDR3 is CASSQSATSGRGTGELFF. The DNA for the CDR3 is TGTGCCAGCAGCCAGTCCGCTACTAGCGGGAGGGGGACCGGGGAGCTGTTTTTT.

This chain joins TRBV5-6 and TRBJ2-5, with 7 bases fitting TRBD2. This CDR3 is 16 amino acids long. The V segment lost 4 bases and the J segment 2 bases; nucleotides outside the gene matches: 11. Germline-derived CDR1 and CDR2 are SGHDT and YYEEEE. CDR3 residues: CASSPLGLGLQETQYF. CDR3 DNA sequence: TGTGCCAGCAGCCCCCTAGGACTAGGGCTTCAAGAGACCCAGTACTTC.

The genes are TRBV5-1 and TRBJ2-3; D not certain. Trimming took off 2 bases at V and 0 bases at J, with 13 bases between the two ends. Germline values: CDR1 SGHRS, CDR2 YFSETQ. The CDR3 consists of 16 residues. The CDR3 nucleotides are TGCGCCAGCAGCTTATACGGTAAACGTAGCACAGATACGCAGTATTTT. Protein sequence: CASSLYGKRSTDTQYF.

This chain joins TRBV5-8 and TRBJ2-7, with a possible D match to TRBD1 (6 bases). Germline CDR1 reads SGHTS; CDR2 reads YDEGEE. The CDR3 loop spans 11 amino acids. Trimming removed 7 bases from V and 5 bases from J, with 10 bases in between. CDR3 in amino acids: CASQGFDEQYF. DNA for the CDR3: TGTGCCAGCCAGGGGTTCGACGAGCAGTACTTC.

This clone has just a few counts. The chain links TRBV6-2 or TRBV6-3 to TRBJ2-7; 12 bases are shared with TRBD2. The CDR3 contains 14 residues. Germline assignment: CDR1 MNHEY and CDR2 SVGEGT. V trimming: 6 bases; J trimming: 4 bases; junction bases outside the gene matches: 4. In DNA form, the CDR3 reads TGTGCCAGCAGGTACACTAGCGGGAGGTACGAGCAGTACTTC. Protein product: CASRYTSGRYEQYF.

The chain links TRBV5-4 to TRBJ1-1; D gene uncertain. CDR1 SGHNT and CDR2 YYREEE come from the germline V gene (reference sequence). The CDR3 totals 14 residues. V shed 4 bases and J shed 2 bases, with 12 bases lying between them. In DNA form, the CDR3 reads TGTGCCAGCAGCGAGGGTCTCCTCAACACTGAAGCTTTCTTT. This translates into CASSEGLLNTEAFF.

This sequence joins TRBV18 and TRBJ1-1; D not resolved. The CDR3 is made up of 13 amino acids. V gave up 3 bases and J gave up 2 bases, with 7 bases separating them. In germline, CDR1 is KGHSH, CDR2 LQKENI. The DNA for the CDR3 is TGTGCCAGCTCACCTAATAGTAACACTGAAGCTTTCTTT. Amino acids: CASSPNSNTEAFF.

The chain couples TRBV12-5 to TRBJ2-1; D call uncertain. Trimming cost V 7 bases and J 0 bases, with 10 bases left between them. Per germline, CDR1 LGHNT and CDR2 FRNRAP. CDR3 length: 14 residues. CDR3: CASAAANSYNEQFF. CDR3 nucleotides: TGTGCTAGTGCTGCGGCCAACTCCTACAATGAGCAGTTCTTC.

This chain joins TRBV7-3 and TRBJ2-1; D perhaps matches TRBD2 (5 bases). This CDR3 is 14 amino acids long. V was clipped by 1 base and J by 8 bases, with 12 bases between them. Germline CDR1 is SGHTA and CDR2 is FQGTGA. The CDR3: CASSLISAGDEQFF. Here the CDR3 DNA reads TGTGCCAGCAGCTTAATTAGCGCTGGCGATGAGCAGTTCTTC.

The chain links TRBV11-3 to TRBJ2-1, with a weak D call TRBD2 (5 bases). Germline-derived CDR1 and CDR2 are SGHNT and YENEEA. V was trimmed by 5 bases and J by 0 bases, leaving 14 bases between them. CDR3 length equals 16 residues. The CDR3 region has the DNA TGTGCCAGCAGCCTCGTGCGGGCGAGCTCCTACAATGAGCAGTTCTTC. Translated, it gives CASSLVRASSYNEQFF.

The chain has TRBV5-6 and TRBJ1-2; D unclear. The germline V gene encodes CDR1 SGHDT and CDR2 YYEEEE. The ends were cut back, 5 bases at V and 0 bases at J, with 8 bases in the middle. This CDR3 is built from 13 residues. CDR3 nucleotides: TGTGCCAGCAGACAAGGATCTAACTATGGCTACACCTTC. Translated: CASRQGSNYGYTF.

The J gene is TRBJ1-2, the V gene TRBV20-1; D unclear. From germline, CDR1 is DFQATT and CDR2 SNEGSKA (reference sequence). The V end was cut by 5 bases, the J end by 8 bases, with 6 bases between. The CDR3 is 9 amino acids. DNA for the CDR3: TGCAGTGCTGCTCCGGGCTACACCTTC. Protein sequence: CSAAPGYTF.

This chain connects TRBV5-6 to TRBJ1-1; D is perhaps TRBD1 (6 bases). Germline V CDR1 and CDR2: SGHDT, YYEEEE. This CDR3 spans 14 amino acids. Trimming removed 4 bases from V and 3 bases from J, with 13 bases in between. Written as DNA, the CDR3 is TGTGCCAGCAGCCCACAGGGTTTTGACACTGAAGCTTTCTTT. This translates into CASSPQGFDTEAFF. Using reference TRBV5-6 and TRBJ1-1 for the parts outside the CDR3, the full variable domain is DAGVTQSPTHLIKTRGQQVTLRCSPKSGHDTVSWYQQALGQGPQFIFQYYEEEERQRGNFPDRFSGHQFPNYSSELNVNALLLGDSALYLCASSPQGFDTEAFFGQGTRLTVV.

The gene calls are TRBV6-5 and TRBJ2-7; possible D gene TRBD2, 6 bases. The ends were cut back, 0 bases at V and 4 bases at J, with 16 bases in the middle. Germline CDR1 and CDR2: MNHEY and SVGAGI. The CDR3 has 16 amino acids. The CDR3, as DNA: TGTGCCAGCAGTTACTCGTCGGTCGGGAGTAAATACGAGCAGTACTTC. Translating it yields CASSYSSVGSKYEQYF.

This chain uses TRBV19 with TRBJ1-1, with D perhaps matching TRBD1 (6 bases). This CDR3 has 14 amino acids. Germline CDR1 LNHDA, CDR2 SQIVND (reference sequence). The V end lost 3 bases, the J end lost 0 bases, and 8 bases lay between the germline ends. The CDR3 region is CASSIHRVNTEAFF. CDR3 nucleotide sequence: TGTGCCAGTAGTATCCACAGGGTGAACACTGAAGCTTTCTTT.

The V gene is TRBV19, the J gene TRBJ2-7, with TRBD1 identical over 7 bases. CDR3 length equals 16 residues. V lost 5 bases, J lost 6 bases, and 16 bases stayed unmatched. The germline V gene encodes CDR1 LNHDA and CDR2 SQIVND (reference sequence). CDR3 coding DNA: TGTGCCAGTAGTTTGACCCCGACAGGGCTAGAAGGCGAGCAGTACTTC. It encodes CASSLTPTGLEGEQYF.

The DNA for the CDR3 is TGTGCCATCTCACCGGCTGGGGCCAACGTCCTGACTTTC. Translation: CAISPAGANVLTF. This chain joins TRBV10-3 and TRBJ2-6, with unresolved D. V was clipped by 8 bases and J by 2 bases, with 7 bases between them. The germline V gene encodes CDR1 ENHRY and CDR2 SYGVKD. This CDR3 is 13 amino acids long.

This chain connects TRBV29-1 to TRBJ1-4; weak D call: TRBD1 (5 bases). The CDR3 length is 13 residues. V dropped 3 bases and J dropped 5 bases, with 10 bases sitting between them. Per the germline V gene, CDR1 is SQVTM and CDR2 is ANQGSEA. CDR3 loop: CSVEGGPNEKLFF. The CDR3 bases are TGCAGCGTTGAGGGGGGACCAAATGAAAAACTGTTTTTT.

This clone was seen a few times. V is TRBV2 and J is TRBJ1-6; 7 nucleotides match TRBD1. Germline V gives CDR1 SNHLY, CDR2 FYNNEI. The CDR3 is made up of 14 amino acids. V was pared by 6 bases and J by 7 bases, with 6 bases of the junction left unmatched. CDR3 in DNA: TGTGCCAGCAGGGCCGGGACAGCAAATTCACCCCTCCACTTT. Amino acid sequence: CASRAGTANSPLHF.

The J gene is TRBJ2-7, the V gene TRBV21-1. TRBV21-1 is a documented pseudogene. The CDR3 runs to 15 residues. CDR3: CASKTKDPPGSEQYF. The CDR3 DNA reads as TGTGCCAGCAAAACCAAGGACCCTCCGGGTTCCGAGCAGTACTTC.